A selection of T cell receptor beta chains follows, all from one sample in a study of cytomegalovirus exposure and HLA in healthy donors. Assay used: immunoSEQ multiplex PCR; TCRdb lists only in-frame clones, some missing. The sample has about 140,000 clones, roughly 90% seen once. The sample was PBMCs. The receptors were gathered from a woman in her thirties or forties in good health and CMV-seronegative. CDR3s include the opening cysteine and the closing phenylalanine or tryptophan. D genes are given only for firm matches. Clone size is given for some rows only: seen once, a few or many times, or a class if the clone is expanded.

NA | TRBJ2-7 | TRBV6-1 | TRBD1 | CASRSRDRTYEQYF | TGTGCCAGCAGATCCCGGGACAGAACCTACGAGCAGTACTTC
NA | TRBJ2-3 | TRBV27 | TRBD2 | CASSILAGVGTDTQYF | TGTGCCAGCAGTATCCTAGCGGGAGTAGGGACAGATACGCAGTATTTT
NA | TRBJ2-1 | TRBV7-8 | TRBD2 | CASSPSLAGVEEQFF | TGTGCCAGCAGCCCGTCGCTAGCGGGAGTGGAAGAGCAGTTCTTC
NA | TRBJ2-7 | TRBV5-4 | TRBD2 | CASSSRPSGRPLEQYF | TGTGCCAGCAGCTCCAGACCTAGCGGGAGGCCCCTCGAGCAGTACTTC
NA | TRBJ2-5 | TRBV11-3 | TRBD2 | CASSLDQAGDWETQYF | TGTGCCAGCAGCTTAGATCAGGCGGGAGACTGGGAGACCCAGTACTTC
NA | TRBJ2-2 | TRBV18 | TRBD2 | CASTNDRGRAANTGELFF | TGTGCCAGCACGAACGACCGCGGGAGGGCCGCGAACACCGGGGAGCTGTTTTTT
NA | TRBJ2-7 | TRBV6-1 | TRBD2 | CASSGTLGTSGSPYEQYF | TGTGCCAGCAGTGGGACCCTAGGGACTAGCGGGAGCCCCTACGAGCAGTACTTC
NA | TRBJ2-5 | TRBV7-8 | TRBD2 | CASSPATSAQETQYF | TGTGCCAGCAGCCCTGCGACTAGCGCACAAGAGACCCAGTACTTC
NA | TRBJ2-3 | TRBV5-6 | NA | CASSKRAQGIGDTQYF | TGTGCCAGCAGCAAAAGGGCTCAGGGAATAGGAGATACGCAGTATTTT
few | TRBJ2-7 | TRBV28 | NA | CASNALNLPGHLGLYEQYF | TGTGCCAGCAATGCACTCAATCTACCGGGACATCTGGGCCTATACGAGCAGTACTTC
NA | TRBJ2-7 | TRBV6-1 | NA | CASSYMAATYEQYF | TGTGCCAGCAGTTATATGGCTGCCACCTACGAGCAGTACTTC
NA | TRBJ2-5 | TRBV2 | TRBD2 | CASSGPGGAGETQYF | TGTGCCAGCAGCGGACCGGGGGGGGCGGGAGAGACCCAGTACTTC
NA | TRBJ2-1 | TRBV9 | NA | CASSVSLDNEQFF | TGTGCCAGCAGCGTAAGTCTAGACAATGAGCAGTTCTTC
NA | TRBJ2-5 | TRBV4-1 | NA | CASSLSGAQVETQYF | TGCGCCAGCAGCCTTTCGGGAGCTCAGGTGGAGACCCAGTACTTC
NA | TRBJ2-1 | TRBV7-9 | NA | CASSFGGAGEQFF | TGTGCCAGCAGCTTTGGGGGGGCAGGTGAGCAGTTCTTC
NA | TRBJ2-3 | TRBV5-1 | NA | CASRVGQGTDTQYF | TGCGCCAGCAGGGTGGGGCAGGGCACAGATACGCAGTATTTT
NA | TRBJ1-2 | TRBV11-3 | NA | CASSLDGTSSYGYTF | TGTGCCAGCAGCTTAGACGGGACATCCAGCTATGGCTACACCTTC
NA | TRBJ2-3 | TRBV5-1 | NA | CASSLAPGTTDTQYF | TGCGCCAGCAGCTTGGCCCCGGGAACGACAGATACGCAGTATTTT
NA | TRBJ2-1 | TRBV11-3 | TRBD1 | CASGIRDRDRNEQFF | TGTGCCAGCGGGATCCGGGACAGGGATAGGAATGAGCAGTTCTTC
NA | TRBJ2-1 | TRBV5-6 | NA | CASSLVGYEQFF | TGTGCCAGCAGCTTGGTCGGGTATGAGCAGTTCTTC
NA | TRBJ2-5 | TRBV7-8 | TRBD1 | CASSFSVTGGRETQYF | TGTGCCAGCAGCTTCAGCGTTACAGGGGGCAGAGAGACCCAGTACTTC
NA | TRBJ1-3 | TRBV2 | NA | CASTIDNALSSGNTIYF | TGTGCCAGCACGATTGACAACGCGCTTAGCTCTGGAAACACCATATATTTT
NA | TRBJ2-3 | TRBV11-3 | TRBD2 | CASSYDTSGSGYTQYF | TGTGCCAGCAGCTACGACACTAGCGGGAGTGGATATACGCAGTATTTT
NA | TRBJ2-5 | TRBV5-1 | TRBD1 | CASSAGQGWETQYF | TGCGCCAGCAGCGCGGGACAGGGTTGGGAGACCCAGTACTTC
NA | TRBJ1-2 | TRBV10-3 | TRBD1 | CAISDRGQGAFGYTF | TGTGCCATCAGTGACCGAGGACAGGGGGCCTTCGGCTACACCTTC
NA | TRBJ2-6 | TRBV7-8 | TRBD2 | CASSLGGIGANVLTF | TGTGCCAGCAGCTTGGGAGGGATCGGGGCCAACGTCCTGACTTTC
NA | TRBJ2-5 | TRBV30 | NA | CAWSVFSQETQYF | TGTGCCTGGAGTGTATTCAGCCAAGAGACCCAGTACTTC
NA | TRBJ2-1 | TRBV19 | NA | CASSVGLSYNEQFF | TGTGCCAGTAGTGTAGGGCTGTCCTACAATGAGCAGTTCTTC
NA | TRBJ2-1 | TRBV19 | TRBD2 | CATRPSGAPHNEQFF | TGTGCCACTAGACCTAGCGGGGCCCCCCACAATGAGCAGTTCTTC
NA | TRBJ2-2 | TRBV2 | NA | CASSVGTLLNTGELFF | TGTGCCAGCAGTGTTGGGACTTTATTGAACACCGGGGAGCTGTTTTTT
NA | TRBJ2-7 | TRBV7-8 | TRBD1 | CASSHGQGNYEQYF | TGTGCCAGCAGCCACGGACAGGGAAACTACGAGCAGTACTTC
NA | TRBJ1-6 | TRBV6-5 | NA | CASQGYNSPLHF | TGTGCCAGCCAGGGGTATAATTCACCCCTCCACTTT
NA | TRBJ2-2 | TRBV5-1 | NA | CASSLEFPRGELFF | TGTGCCAGCAGCTTGGAATTTCCCCGCGGGGAGCTGTTTTTT
NA | TRBJ2-5 | TRBV4-1 | NA | CASSLELAETQYF | TGCGCCAGCAGCCTAGAGCTAGCAGAGACCCAGTACTTC
few | TRBJ1-5 | TRBV5-5 | NA | CASSQGPNQPQHF | TGTGCCAGCAGTCAGGGGCCCAATCAGCCCCAGCATTTT
NA | TRBJ2-7 | TRBV19 | TRBD2 | CASSAGGIYEQYF | TGTGCCAGTTCCGCGGGAGGGATCTACGAGCAGTACTTC
NA | TRBJ2-1 | TRBV7-2 | NA | CASSFIDEQFF | TGTGCCAGCAGCTTCATTGATGAGCAGTTCTTC
NA | TRBJ1-5 | TRBV6-6 | TRBD1 | CASSSQGAGQPQHF | TGTGCCAGCAGTTCGCAGGGGGCCGGTCAGCCCCAGCATTTT
NA | TRBJ1-5 | TRBV19 | NA | CASSPTGGDQPQHF | TGTGCCAGTAGCCCGACGGGGGGCGATCAGCCCCAGCATTTT
NA | TRBJ1-1 | TRBV7-9 | NA | CASTRGDIYTEAFF | TGTGCCAGCACCCGAGGGGACATATACACTGAAGCTTTCTTT
NA | TRBJ1-1 | TRBV6-1 | NA | CASSELREDTEAFF | TGTGCCAGCAGTGAATTAAGGGAGGACACTGAAGCTTTCTTT
NA | TRBJ2-2 | TRBV6-6 | TRBD1 | CASSRDRDTGELFF | TGTGCCAGCAGCCGGGACAGGGACACCGGGGAGCTGTTTTTT